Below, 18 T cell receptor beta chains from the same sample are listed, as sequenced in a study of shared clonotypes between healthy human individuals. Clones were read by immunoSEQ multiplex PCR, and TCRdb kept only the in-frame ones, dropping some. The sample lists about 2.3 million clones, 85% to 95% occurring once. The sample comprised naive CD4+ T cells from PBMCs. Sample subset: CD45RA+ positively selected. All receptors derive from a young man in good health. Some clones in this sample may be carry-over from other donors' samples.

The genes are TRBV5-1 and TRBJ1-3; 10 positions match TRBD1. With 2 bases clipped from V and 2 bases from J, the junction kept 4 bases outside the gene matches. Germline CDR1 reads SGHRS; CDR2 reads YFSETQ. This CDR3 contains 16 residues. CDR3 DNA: TGCGCCAGCAGCTTTGGGACAGGGGATACTGGAAACACCATATATTTT. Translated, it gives CASSFGTGDTGNTIYF.

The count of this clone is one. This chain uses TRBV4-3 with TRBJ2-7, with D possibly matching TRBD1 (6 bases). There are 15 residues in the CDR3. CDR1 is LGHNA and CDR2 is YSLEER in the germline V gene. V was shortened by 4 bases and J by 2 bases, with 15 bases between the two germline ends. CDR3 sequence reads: CASSRGGQNTYEQYF. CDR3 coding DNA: TGCGCCAGCAGCCGAGGTGGACAGAACACCTACGAGCAGTACTTC.

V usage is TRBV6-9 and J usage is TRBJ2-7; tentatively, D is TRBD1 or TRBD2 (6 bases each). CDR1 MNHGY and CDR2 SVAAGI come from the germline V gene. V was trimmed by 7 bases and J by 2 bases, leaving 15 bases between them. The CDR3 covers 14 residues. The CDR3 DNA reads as TGTGCCAGCAATCGGGGGCGACAGACCTACGAGCAGTACTTC. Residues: CASNRGRQTYEQYF.

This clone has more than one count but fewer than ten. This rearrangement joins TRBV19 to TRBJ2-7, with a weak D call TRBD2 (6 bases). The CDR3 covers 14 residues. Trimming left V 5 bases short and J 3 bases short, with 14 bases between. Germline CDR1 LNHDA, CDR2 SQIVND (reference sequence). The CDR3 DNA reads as TGTGCCAGTAGTGGGGGACTGAAATTCTACGAGCAGTACTTC. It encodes CASSGGLKFYEQYF.

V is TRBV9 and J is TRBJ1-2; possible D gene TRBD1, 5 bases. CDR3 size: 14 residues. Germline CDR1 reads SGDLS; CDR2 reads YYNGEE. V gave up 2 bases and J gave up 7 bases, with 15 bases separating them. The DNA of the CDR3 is TGTGCCAGCAGCGTCGGGGGATACGGTGGTGGCTACACCTTC. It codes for CASSVGGYGGGYTF.

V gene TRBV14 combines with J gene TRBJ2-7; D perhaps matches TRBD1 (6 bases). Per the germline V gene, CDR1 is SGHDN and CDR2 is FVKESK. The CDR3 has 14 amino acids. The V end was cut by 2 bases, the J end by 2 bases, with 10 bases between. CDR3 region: CASSQRAGAYEQYF. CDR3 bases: TGTGCCAGCAGCCAAAGGGCAGGGGCCTACGAGCAGTACTTC.

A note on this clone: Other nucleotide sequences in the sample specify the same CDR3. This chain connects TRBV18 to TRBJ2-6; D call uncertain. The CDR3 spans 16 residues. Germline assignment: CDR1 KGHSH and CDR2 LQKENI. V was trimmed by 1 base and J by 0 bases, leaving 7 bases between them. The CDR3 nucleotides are TGTGCCAGCTCACCACAGGGTAGCTCTGGGGCCAACGTCCTGACTTTC. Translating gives CASSPQGSSGANVLTF.

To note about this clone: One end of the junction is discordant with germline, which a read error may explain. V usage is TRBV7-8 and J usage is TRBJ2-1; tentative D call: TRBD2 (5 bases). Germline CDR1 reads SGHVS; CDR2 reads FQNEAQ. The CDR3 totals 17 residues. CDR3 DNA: TGTGCCAGCACCTTATCTGGCGGGTCACTTTCCTACAATGAGCAGTTCTTC. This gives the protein CASTLSGGSLSYNEQFF.

The CDR3 sequence is CASSLDEAGGPGQFF. The DNA for the CDR3 is TGCGCCAGCAGCTTGGATGAAGCGGGAGGGCCGGGGCAGTTCTTC. The V and J genes are TRBV5-1 and TRBJ2-1; 10 bases agree with TRBD2. J was trimmed by 12 bases and V by 0 bases; bases with no gene match: 9. The CDR3 consists of 15 residues. CDR1 is SGHRS and CDR2 is YFSETQ in the germline V gene.

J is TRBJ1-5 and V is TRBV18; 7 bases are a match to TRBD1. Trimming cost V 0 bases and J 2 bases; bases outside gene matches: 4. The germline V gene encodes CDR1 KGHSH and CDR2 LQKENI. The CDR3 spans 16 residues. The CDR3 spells CASSPPDTGGNQPQHF. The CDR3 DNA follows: TGTGCCAGCTCACCACCGGACACAGGGGGCAATCAGCCCCAGCATTTT.

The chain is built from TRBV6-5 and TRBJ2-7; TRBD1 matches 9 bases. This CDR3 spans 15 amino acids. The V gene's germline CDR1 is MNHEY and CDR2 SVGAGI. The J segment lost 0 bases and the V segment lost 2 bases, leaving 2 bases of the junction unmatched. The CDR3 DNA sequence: TGTGCCAGCAGTTACGGGACAGGGCCCTCCTACGAGCAGTACTTC. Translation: CASSYGTGPSYEQYF.

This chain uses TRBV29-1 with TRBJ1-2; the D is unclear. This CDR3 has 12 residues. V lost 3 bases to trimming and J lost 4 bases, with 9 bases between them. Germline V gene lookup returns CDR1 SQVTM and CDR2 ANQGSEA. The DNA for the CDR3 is TGCAGCGTTGACTCTCAGAGCTATGGCTACACCTTC. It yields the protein CSVDSQSYGYTF. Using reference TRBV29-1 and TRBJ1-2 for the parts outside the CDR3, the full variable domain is SAVISQKPSRDICQRGTSLTIQCQVDSQVTMMFWYRQQPGQSLTLIATANQGSEATYESGFVIDKFPISRPNLTFSTLTVSNMSPEDSSIYLCSVDSQSYGYTFGSGTRLTVV.

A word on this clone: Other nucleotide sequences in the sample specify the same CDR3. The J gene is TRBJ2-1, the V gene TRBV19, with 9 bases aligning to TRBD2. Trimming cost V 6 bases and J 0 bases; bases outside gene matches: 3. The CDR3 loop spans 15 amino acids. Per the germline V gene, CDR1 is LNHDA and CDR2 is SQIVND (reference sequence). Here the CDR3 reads CASSATSGSYNEQFF. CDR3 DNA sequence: TGTGCCAGTAGCGCGACTAGCGGCTCCTACAATGAGCAGTTCTTC. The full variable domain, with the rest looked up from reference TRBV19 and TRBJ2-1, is DGGITQSPKYLFRKEGQNVTLSCEQNLNHDAMYWYRQDPGQGLRLIYYSQIVNDFQKGDIAEGYSVSREKKESFPLTVTSAQKNPTAFYLCASSATSGSYNEQFFGPGTRLTVL.

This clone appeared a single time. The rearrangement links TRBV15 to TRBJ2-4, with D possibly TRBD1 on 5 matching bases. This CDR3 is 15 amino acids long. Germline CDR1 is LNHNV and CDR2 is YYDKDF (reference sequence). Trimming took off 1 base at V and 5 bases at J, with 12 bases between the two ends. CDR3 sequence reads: CATSRGKDIQNIQYF. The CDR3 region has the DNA TGTGCCACCAGCAGAGGAAAGGACATCCAAAACATTCAGTACTTC.

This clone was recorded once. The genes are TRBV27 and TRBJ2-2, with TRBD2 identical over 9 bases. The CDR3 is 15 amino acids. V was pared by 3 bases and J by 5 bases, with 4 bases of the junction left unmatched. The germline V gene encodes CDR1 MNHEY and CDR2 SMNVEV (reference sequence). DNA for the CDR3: TGTGCCAGCAGTTTCTTAGCGGGAGCAACCGGGGAGCTGTTTTTT. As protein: CASSFLAGATGELFF.

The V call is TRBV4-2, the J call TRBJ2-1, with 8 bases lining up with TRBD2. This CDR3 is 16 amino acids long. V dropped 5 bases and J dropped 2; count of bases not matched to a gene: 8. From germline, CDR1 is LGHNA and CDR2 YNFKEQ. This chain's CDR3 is CASSGFGGAAYNEQFF. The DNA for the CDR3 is TGTGCCAGCAGCGGGTTCGGGGGGGCGGCCTACAATGAGCAGTTCTTC.

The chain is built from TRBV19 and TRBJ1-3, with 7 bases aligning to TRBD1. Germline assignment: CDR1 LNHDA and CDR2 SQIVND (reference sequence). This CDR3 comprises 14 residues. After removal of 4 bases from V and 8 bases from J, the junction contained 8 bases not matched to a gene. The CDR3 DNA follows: TGTGCCAGTAGTACGATCAACAGGGGAGACACCATATATTTT. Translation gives CASSTINRGDTIYF.

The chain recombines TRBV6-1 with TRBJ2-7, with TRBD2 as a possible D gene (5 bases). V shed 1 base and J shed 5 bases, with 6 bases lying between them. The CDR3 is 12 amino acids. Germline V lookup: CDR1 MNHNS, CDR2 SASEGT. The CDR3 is CASSEDGDEQYF. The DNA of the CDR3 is TGTGCCAGCAGTGAAGACGGGGACGAGCAGTACTTC.